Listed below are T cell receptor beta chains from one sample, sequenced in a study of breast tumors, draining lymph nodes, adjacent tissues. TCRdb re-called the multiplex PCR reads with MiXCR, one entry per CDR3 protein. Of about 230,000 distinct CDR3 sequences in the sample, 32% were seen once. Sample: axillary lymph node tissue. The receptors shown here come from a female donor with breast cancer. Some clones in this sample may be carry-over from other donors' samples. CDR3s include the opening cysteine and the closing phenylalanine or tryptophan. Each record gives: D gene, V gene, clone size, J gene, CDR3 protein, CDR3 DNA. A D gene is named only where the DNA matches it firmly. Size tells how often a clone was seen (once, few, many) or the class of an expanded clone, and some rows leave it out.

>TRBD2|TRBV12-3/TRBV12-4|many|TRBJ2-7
CASSISGRDEQYF
TGTGCCAGCAGTATTAGCGGGAGGGATGAGCAGTACTTC
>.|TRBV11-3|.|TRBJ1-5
CASSFVRVATYYSNQPQHF
TGTGCCAGCAGCTTCGTCCGGGTCGCGACATATTATAGCAATCAGCCCCAGCATTTT
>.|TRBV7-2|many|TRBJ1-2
CASSLDAAGYGYTF
TGTGCCAGCAGCTTAGACGCGGCGGGCTATGGCTACACCTTC
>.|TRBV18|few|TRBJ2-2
CASSRGYDTGELFF
TGTGCCAGCTCACGAGGGTACGACACCGGGGAGCTGTTTTTT
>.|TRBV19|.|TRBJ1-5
CASSIAGLGGYEHF
TGTGCCAGTAGTATAGCGGGACTAGGGGGATACGAGCATTTT
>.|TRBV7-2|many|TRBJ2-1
CASSIAQKQFF
TGTGCCAGCAGCATCGCACAGAAGCAGTTCTTC
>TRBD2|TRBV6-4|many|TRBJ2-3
CASSAHPTSGTGTDTQYF
TGTGCCAGCAGTGCACACCCGACTAGCGGGACTGGCACAGATACGCAGTATTTT
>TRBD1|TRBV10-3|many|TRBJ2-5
CAISESGQAVEAQYF
TGTGCCATCAGTGAGTCGGGACAGGCGGTCGAGGCCCAGTACTTC
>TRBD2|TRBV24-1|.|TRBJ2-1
CATSDAVAGESGNEQFF
TGTGCCACCAGTGACGCGGTAGCGGGAGAATCGGGCAATGAGCAGTTCTTC
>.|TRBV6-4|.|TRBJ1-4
CASSGYKVRTNEKLVF
TGTGCCAGCAGTGGCTACAAGGTACGGACTAATGAAAAACTGGTTTTT
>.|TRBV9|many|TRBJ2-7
CASSVAFRDEQYF
TGTGCCAGCAGCGTAGCCTTCCGGGACGAGCAGTACTTC
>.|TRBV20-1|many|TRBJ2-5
CSAEILETQSF
TGCAGTGCTGAGATATTAGAGACCCAGTCCTTC
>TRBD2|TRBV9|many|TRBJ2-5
CASSPGLAAFQETQYF
TGTGCCAGCAGCCCGGGACTAGCGGCCTTCCAAGAGACCCAGTACTTC
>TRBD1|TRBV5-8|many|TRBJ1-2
CASSPDRVFGYTF
TGTGCCAGCAGCCCAGACAGGGTCTTCGGCTACACCTTC
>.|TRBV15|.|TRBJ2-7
CATSRAGNSYEQYF
TGTGCCACCAGCAGAGCCGGGAACTCCTACGAGCAGTACTTC
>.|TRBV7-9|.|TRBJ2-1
CASSRQSTGGNFEQFF
TGTGCCAGCAGCCGACAATCAACGGGGGGCAACTTTGAGCAGTTCTTC
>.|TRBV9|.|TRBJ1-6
CASSAQDSYNSPLHF
TGTGCCAGCAGCGCCCAGGACAGCTATAATTCACCCCTCCACTTT
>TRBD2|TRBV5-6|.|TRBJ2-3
CASSPGTSRSSTDTQYF
TGTGCCAGCAGCCCCGGGACTAGCAGGAGTAGCACAGATACGCAGTATTTT
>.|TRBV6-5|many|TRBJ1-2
CASSPSPWGANGYTF
TGTGCCAGCAGTCCCTCTCCGTGGGGCGCGAATGGCTACACCTTC
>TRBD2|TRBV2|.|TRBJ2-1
CAGRSLLAGGPEQFF
TGTGCCGGCAGGAGCCTACTTGCGGGAGGGCCTGAGCAGTTCTTC
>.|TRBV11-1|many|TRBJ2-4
CASSSVGDKNIQYF
TGTGCCAGCAGCTCGGTGGGAGACAAAAACATTCAGTACTTC
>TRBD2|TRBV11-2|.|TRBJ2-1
CASSQPGLAGGSYNEQFF
TGTGCCAGCAGCCAACCGGGACTAGCGGGCGGCTCCTACAATGAGCAGTTCTTC
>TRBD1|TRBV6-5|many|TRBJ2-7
CASSRAPGDSIYEQYF
TGTGCCAGCAGTCGAGCCCCCGGGGACAGCATCTACGAGCAGTACTTC
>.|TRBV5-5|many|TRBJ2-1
CASAGAALAAEQFF
TGTGCCAGCGCGGGGGCGGCCCTAGCGGCAGAGCAGTTCTTC
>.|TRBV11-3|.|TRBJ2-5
CASSRRRCTRRETQYF
TGTGCCAGCAGCCGGAGAAGGTGCACGAGGCGAGAGACCCAGTACTTC
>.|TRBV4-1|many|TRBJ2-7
CASSPGPRGGEQYF
TGCGCCAGCAGCCCAGGCCCACGTGGCGGCGAGCAGTACTTC
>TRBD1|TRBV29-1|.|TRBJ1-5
CSIRTGQTYEHF
TGCAGCATAAGAACGGGACAGACCTACGAGCATTTT
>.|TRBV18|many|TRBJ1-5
CASSPKGVQPNQPQHF
TGTGCCAGCTCACCAAAGGGAGTACAGCCGAATCAGCCCCAGCATTTT
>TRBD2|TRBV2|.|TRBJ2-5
CASSQRGTSEVGTQYF
TGTGCCAGCAGCCAACGGGGGACTAGCGAGGTCGGGACCCAGTACTTC
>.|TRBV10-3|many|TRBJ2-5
CAISEARTQYF
TGTGCCATCAGTGAGGCCCGGACCCAGTACTTC
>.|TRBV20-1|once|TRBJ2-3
CSAGGGSPDTQYF
TGCAGTGCAGGGGGGGGGTCCCCAGATACGCAGTATTTT
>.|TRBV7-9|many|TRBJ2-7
CASSSGAYYEQYF
TGTGCCAGCAGCTCAGGGGCCTATTACGAGCAGTACTTC
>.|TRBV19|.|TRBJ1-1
CASSQLPGGNTEAFF
TGTGCCAGTTCTCAGCTTCCGGGGGGAAACACTGAAGCTTTCTTT
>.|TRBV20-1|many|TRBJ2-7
CSAIKRNSYEQYF
TGCAGTGCAATAAAGCGGAACTCCTACGAGCAGTACTTC
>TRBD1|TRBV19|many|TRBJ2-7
CASTPGQGVSYEQYF
TGTGCCAGTACGCCGGGACAGGGGGTATCCTACGAGCAGTACTTC
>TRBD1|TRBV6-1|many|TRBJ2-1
CASSPLRLGQESYNEQFF
TGTGCCAGCAGTCCCCTTCGTTTGGGACAGGAAAGCTACAATGAGCAGTTCTTC
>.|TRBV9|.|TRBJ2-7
CASSVGPGSSYEQYF
TGTGCCAGCAGCGTAGGACCGGGCAGCTCCTACGAGCAGTACTTC
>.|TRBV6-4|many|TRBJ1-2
CASSDERGPGRENGYTF
TGTGCCAGCAGTGACGAGAGAGGACCAGGGCGTGAAAATGGCTACACCTTC
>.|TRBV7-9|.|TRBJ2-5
CASSLAGTQETQYF
TGTGCCAGCAGCTTAGCGGGAACCCAAGAGACCCAGTACTTC
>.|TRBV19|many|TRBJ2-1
CASSPPPGAINEQFF
TGTGCCAGTAGTCCCCCCCCTGGGGCGATCAATGAGCAGTTCTTC
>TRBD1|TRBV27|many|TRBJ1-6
CASKLGQGNSPLHF
TGTGCCAGCAAGCTGGGACAGGGGAATTCACCCCTCCACTTT
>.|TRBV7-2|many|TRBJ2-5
CASGLRQETQYF
TGTGCCAGCGGACTTCGCCAAGAGACCCAGTACTTC
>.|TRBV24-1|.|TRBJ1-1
CATSDVGTEAFF
TGTGCCACCAGTGATGTCGGCACTGAAGCTTTCTTT
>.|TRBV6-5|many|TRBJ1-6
CASSHSRSSSYNSPLHF
TGTGCCAGCAGTCACTCCCGGTCGAGCTCCTATAATTCACCCCTCCACTTT